The 5 T cell receptor beta chains below all came from one sample that was sequenced in a study of type 1 and type 2 diabetes patients. The PCR template was genomic DNA. Amplification of the beta chain CDR3 used 30 forward and 13 reverse multiplex primers. Each CDR3 protein gets one entry after TCRdb re-called the multiplex PCR reads with MiXCR. The table lists about 290,000 distinct CDR3 sequences, 40% to 50% of them singletons, with about 13% in the top ten. The sample consisted of peripheral blood mononuclear cells (PBMCs). The receptors were gathered from a young man with type 2 diabetes.

The rearrangement joins TRBV7-3 to TRBJ2-3; D is possibly TRBD1 (5 bases). Germline lookup yields CDR1 SGHTA and CDR2 FQGTGA. The germline V and J ends were trimmed by 6 bases and 7 bases, with 17 bases remaining between them. This CDR3 comprises 14 residues. CDR3 bases: TGTGCCAGCAGTTCCCTGATGGGGCCAAATACGCAGTATTTT. As protein: CASSSLMGPNTQYF.

In DNA form, the CDR3 reads TGTGCCAGCAGTGACGGCCCTAGCAGGGACGGGTCAGAGACCCAGTACTTC. Its protein product is CASSDGPSRDGSETQYF. The rearrangement joins TRBV25-1 to TRBJ2-5; possibly TRBD1 or TRBD2 for D (5 bases each). Germline CDR1 reads MGHDK; CDR2 reads SYGVNS. The germline V and J ends were trimmed by 3 bases and 4 bases, with 21 bases remaining between them. The CDR3 totals 17 residues.

This clonotype was counted a few times. V gene TRBV28 combines with J gene TRBJ2-7; D possibly matches TRBD1 or TRBD2 (6 bases each). The CDR3 spans 15 residues. Per the germline V gene, CDR1 is MDHEN and CDR2 is SYDVKM. The V end was cut by 5 bases, the J end by 5 bases, with 19 bases between. CDR3 loop: CASSPTNGGSNEQYF. The CDR3 DNA sequence: TGTGCCAGCAGTCCGACCAACGGGGGCTCAAACGAGCAGTACTTC.

The V gene is TRBV6-5, the J gene TRBJ1-2; 9 positions agree with TRBD1. Germline-derived CDR1 and CDR2 are MNHEY and SVGAGI. This CDR3 comprises 15 residues. With V trimmed by 7 bases and J by 5 bases, 11 bases remained unmatched. CDR3 loop: CASNPQGAMHYGYTF. For the CDR3, the DNA is TGTGCCAGCAACCCACAGGGGGCAATGCATTATGGCTACACCTTC.

This clonotype turned up a few times. The chain combines TRBV10-3 with TRBJ2-3, with TRBD1 matching over 10 bases. Trimming at V came to 0 bases and at J to 4 bases, leaving 7 bases not matched to a gene. Germline V lookup: CDR1 ENHRY, CDR2 SYGVKD. CDR3 size: 17 residues. This CDR3 is CAISESSSGQGADTQYF. Written as DNA, the CDR3 is TGTGCCATCAGTGAGTCGAGCTCTGGACAGGGGGCAGATACGCAGTATTTT.